Sequencing of this T cell receptor beta chain was carried out in a study of blood T cells in healthy people across ages. V gave up 1 base and J gave up 7 bases; unmatched junction bases: 9. The CDR3 is made up of 15 amino acids. Germline loops: CDR1 MGHRA, CDR2 YSYEKL. Together with a sample-barcoded 5' primer, a J-beta primer mix was included in a second PCR lasting roughly 6 to 12 cycles. TCRdb reprocessed the 5' RACE reads with MiXCR, giving one entry per CDR3 protein. The sample has under 700,000 distinct CDR3 sequences; around 24% are singletons. These data also featured in a second study, about T cells of mothers and their children.

The sequencing sample was made of blood. V usage is TRBV4-1 and J usage is TRBJ2-5, with TRBD2 matching 7 bases. This TCR was sampled from a boy under 18 in good health. In nucleotides, the CDR3 is TGCGCCAGCAGCCAAGCCTTGGGGGGGGATGGGACCCAGTACTTC. This translates into CASSQALGGDGTQYF.